The clone carrying this T cell receptor (beta chain) was counted at least ten times. Its antigen is undetermined. TCRdb independently ran MiXCR on the reads; one entry per CDR3 protein. The data contain roughly 230,000 distinct CDR3 sequences, about 12% of them singletons. This specimen comes from a study of T cell repertoires in cytomegalovirus infection. Study-wide context: Shared public TCR beta signatures pointed to both CMV infection and a matching HLA type. Study-wide results and limits: Using cumulative public TCR beta family frequency, the authors identified those who carried CMV together with the relevant HLA. Predominance within the ex vivo response was attributable to HLA-C-restricted CMV-specific TCR beta clonotypes.

V was cut by 3 bases and J by 0 bases, with 13 bases left in between. Germline lookup yields CDR1 LGHNA and CDR2 YSLEER. The CDR3 covers 16 residues. This receptor was obtained from a human donor in good health (CMV status not recorded). Some clones in this sample may be carry-over from other donors' samples. Input material: PBMCs. This chain joins TRBV4-3 and TRBJ2-3; no firm D call. CDR3 in DNA: TGCGCCAGCAGCCAGAAGACGGCCAGTAGCACAGATACGCAGTATTTT. Translated, it gives CASSQKTASSTDTQYF.